This T cell receptor (beta chain) was sequenced during a study of PD-1 blockade in classical Hodgkin lymphoma (dated by TCRdb to 2018 to 2021). Notes on the research overall: Nivolumab dosing was 3 mg/kg intravenously every 2 weeks, continuing until either disease progression or unacceptable toxicity. The study used CyTOF and TCR beta sequencing to define a peripheral blood immune signature of response to PD-1 blockade in classical Hodgkin lymphoma. Overall study outcomes, separate from this receptor: The study was limited to a single clinical trial cohort, and causes of repertoire differences, possibly disease activity or prior therapy, remained undefined. A significant rise by C4D1 was seen in CD4+ but not CD8+ TCR diversity (p=0.0027 vs p=0.16), with the rise being most apparent in complete responders (p=0.02). Diversity was lower in patients who began nivolumab less than 1 year after ASCT, so these patients were left out of later analyses to avoid confounding by immune reconstitution. Newly diagnosed patients were reported to have lower baseline TCR diversity than healthy donors, and relapsed/refractory patients were reported to have lower baseline TCR diversity still. Trial patients with a complete response had baseline diversity similar to that of newly diagnosed patients, while partial responders and progressors had significantly lower diversity.

About this clone itself: Its recognized antigen is unknown. Base qualities were left out, and no much larger clone turns up one base away.

In the germline V gene (reference sequence), CDR1 corresponds to WNHNN and CDR2 to SYGVQD. Including the terminal cysteine and phenylalanine, the CDR3 comprises 14 residues. The kept DNA is CDR3 alone, 42 bases in frame from the first base. At the junction V is shortened by 6 bases and J by 7 bases; bases outside the gene matches: 7. Per the publication, the time point label means: cycle 4 day 1 (C4D1), after more than 5 weeks of nivolumab. Every trial patient had relapsed after autologous stem cell transplantation, and cohorts A, B and C differed in prior brentuximab vedotin exposure. The trial cohort included some 53 patients with relapsed/refractory classical Hodgkin lymphoma, and each patient had a best overall response of complete response, partial response or progressive disease. Single-agent nivolumab was administered to trial patients in the multi-cohort phase II CheckMate 205 trial. An independent review committee assessed best overall response by applying the 2007 International Working Group response criteria. Trial PBMCs were collected just before the start of nivolumab (C1D1) and during therapy at cycle 2 day 1 and cycle 4 day 1. Peripheral blood was collected in 8 mL Vacutainer Cell Preparation Tubes, from which PBMCs were isolated by centrifugation and then cryopreserved.

The Qiagen DNeasy kit was used to extract genomic DNA from unsorted PBMCs and from the negatively selected CD4+ and CD8+ fractions. TCR beta CDR3 regions were subjected to amplification by immunoSEQ multiplex PCR with primers that anneal to V and J segments. Amplification bias was minimized using a synthetic immune receptor repertoire, and residual bias was removed computationally after sequencing. From the authors' description of their analysis: Repertoire diversity was quantified as the Shannon entropy index using custom Python scripts. The unsorted, CD4+ and CD8+ repertoires were each analyzed separately, with the exception of combined analyses, where CD4+ and CD8+ sequences were merged in silico. Clonal expansion was defined as a frequency increase of at least 2-fold after treatment compared with C1D1, and clones undetected at baseline were assigned a pseudocount of 0.5. Singleton clones were defined as clones with 0 or 1 copy at C1D1, and non-singleton clones were defined as clones with 2 or more copies. By matching protein sequences in sorted samples from the same patient, clones expanded in unsorted samples were annotated as CD4+, CD8+ or unknown. Wilcoxon tests on paired samples were used to test changes in diversity from C1D1 to C4D1. The immuneACCESS repertoire file appears here via TCRdb, limited to in-frame rearrangements. These files lack a portion of the clones; in checked studies, under half of the deficit traces to unresolved V genes, and the cause of the others is not known. The V and J calls and clone size were taken over from that table, and D and trimming were inferred from the DNA. The sample contains tens of thousands of clones, nearly 70% of them found a single time. Jointly, the top ten make up roughly 3% of the sample.

The sample was peripheral blood mononuclear cells (PBMCs), taken before the fourth cycle of nivolumab. This receptor chain uses TRBV10-1 and TRBJ2-2, with 8 bases matching TRBD1. The TCR was taken from a human donor with classical Hodgkin lymphoma. The CDR3 sequence is CASSQTGVNGELFF. The base sequence is TGCGCCAGCAGCCAGACAGGGGTTAACGGGGAGCTGTTTTTT.